Included here is one T cell receptor (beta chain) sequence, with context. The data were obtained in a study of blood T cell repertoires in COVID-19. Turning to the study itself: Spain, Italy and the United States supplied samples that represented acute and convalescent COVID-19. Sources were T cells, B-cell-depleted T cells, or PBMCs; the material itself was cDNA or gDNA.

Here immunoSEQ multiplex PCR was the method, and the copy in TCRdb shows in-frame clones only, minus some. Here the sample spans about 72,000 clones, 86% being singletons. This CDR3 has 15 amino acids. Germline CDR1 reads SGHDT; CDR2 reads YYEEEE. V shed 4 bases and J 6 bases; nucleotides not matched to a gene: 11. The V and J genes are TRBV5-6 and TRBJ2-7, with 9 nucleotides matching TRBD1. The sequenced sample was peripheral blood. The receptor comes from a man aged 70-80 years with active or convalescent COVID-19. CDR3 sequence: CASSKGQGNALEQYF. The CDR3, as DNA: TGTGCCAGCAGCAAAGGACAGGGGAACGCCCTCGAGCAGTACTTC.